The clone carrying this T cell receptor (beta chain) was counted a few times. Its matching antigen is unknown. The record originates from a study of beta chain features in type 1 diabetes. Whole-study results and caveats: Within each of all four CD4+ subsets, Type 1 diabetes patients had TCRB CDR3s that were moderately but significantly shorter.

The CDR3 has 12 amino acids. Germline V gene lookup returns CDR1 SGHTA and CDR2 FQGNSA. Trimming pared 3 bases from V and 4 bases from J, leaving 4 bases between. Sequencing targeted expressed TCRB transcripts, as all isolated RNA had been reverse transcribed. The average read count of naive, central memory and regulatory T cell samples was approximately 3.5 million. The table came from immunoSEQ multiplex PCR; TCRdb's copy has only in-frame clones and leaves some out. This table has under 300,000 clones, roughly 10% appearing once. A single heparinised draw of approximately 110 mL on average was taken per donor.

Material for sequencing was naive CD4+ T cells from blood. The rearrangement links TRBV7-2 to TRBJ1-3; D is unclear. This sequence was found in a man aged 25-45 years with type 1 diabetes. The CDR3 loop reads CASSFTGNTIYF. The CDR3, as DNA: TGTGCCAGCAGCTTTACAGGAAACACCATATATTTT. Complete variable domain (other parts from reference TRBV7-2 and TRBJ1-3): GAGVSQSPSNKVTEKGKDVELRCDPISGHTALYWYRQSLGQGLEFLIYFQGNSAPDKSGLPSDRFSAERTGGSVSTLTIQRTQQEDSAVYLCASSFTGNTIYFGEGSWLTVV.